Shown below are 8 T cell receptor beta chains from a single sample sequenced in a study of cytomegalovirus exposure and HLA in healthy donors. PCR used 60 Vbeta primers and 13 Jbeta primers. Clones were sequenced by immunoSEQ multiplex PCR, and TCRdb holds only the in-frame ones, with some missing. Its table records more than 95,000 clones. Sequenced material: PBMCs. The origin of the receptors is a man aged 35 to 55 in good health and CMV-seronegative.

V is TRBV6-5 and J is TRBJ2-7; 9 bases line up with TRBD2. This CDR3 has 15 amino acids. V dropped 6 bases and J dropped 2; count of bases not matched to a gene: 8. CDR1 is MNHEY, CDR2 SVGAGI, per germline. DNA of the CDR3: TGTGCCAGCAGCCAACTAGCGGGTGGGACCTACGAGCAGTACTTC. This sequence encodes CASSQLAGGTYEQYF.

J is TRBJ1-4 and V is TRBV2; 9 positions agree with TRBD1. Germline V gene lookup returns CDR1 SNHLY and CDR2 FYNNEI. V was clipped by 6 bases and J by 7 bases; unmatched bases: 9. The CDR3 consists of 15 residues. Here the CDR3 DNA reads TGTGCCAGCAGCCCTTACAGGGGGCGCAGTGAAAAACTGTTTTTT. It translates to CASSPYRGRSEKLFF.

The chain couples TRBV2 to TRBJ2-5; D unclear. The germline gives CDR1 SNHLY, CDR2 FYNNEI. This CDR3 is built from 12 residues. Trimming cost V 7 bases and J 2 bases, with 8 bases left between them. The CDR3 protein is CASKELQETQYF. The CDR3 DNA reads TGTGCCAGCAAGGAGCTTCAAGAGACCCAGTACTTC.

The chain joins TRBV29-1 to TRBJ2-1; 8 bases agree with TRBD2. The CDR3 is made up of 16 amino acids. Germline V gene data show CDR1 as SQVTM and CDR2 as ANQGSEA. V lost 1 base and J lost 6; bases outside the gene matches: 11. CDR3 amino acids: CSVEAGGNARPNEQFF. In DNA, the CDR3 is TGCAGCGTTGAAGCGGGGGGGAATGCAAGACCCAATGAGCAGTTCTTC.

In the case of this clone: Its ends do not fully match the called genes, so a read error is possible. The CDR3 DNA follows: TGTACCTGGAGCCCAGGCCTAGCGGGAGGGGACACCGGGGAGCTGTTTTTT. As protein: CTWSPGLAGGDTGELFF. J is TRBJ2-2 and V is TRBV30; 12 bases agree with TRBD2. The CDR3 length is 17 residues. Germline V lookup: CDR1 GTSNPN, CDR2 SVGIG (reference sequence).

The CDR3: CASSLVANYEQYF. CDR3 bases: TGCGCCAGCAGCTTGGTGGCCAACTACGAGCAGTACTTC. The V call is TRBV5-1, the J call TRBJ2-7, with unresolved D. Looked up from germline, CDR1 is SGHRS and CDR2 is YFSETQ. CDR3 size: 13 residues. V was cut by 0 bases and J by 3 bases, with 7 bases left in between.

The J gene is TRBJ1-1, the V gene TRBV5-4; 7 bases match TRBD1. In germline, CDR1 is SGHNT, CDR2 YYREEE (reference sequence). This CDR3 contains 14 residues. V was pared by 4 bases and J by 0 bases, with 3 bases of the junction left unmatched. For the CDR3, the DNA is TGTGCCAGCAGCCCGGGGACAGTGAACACTGAAGCTTTCTTT. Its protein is CASSPGTVNTEAFF.

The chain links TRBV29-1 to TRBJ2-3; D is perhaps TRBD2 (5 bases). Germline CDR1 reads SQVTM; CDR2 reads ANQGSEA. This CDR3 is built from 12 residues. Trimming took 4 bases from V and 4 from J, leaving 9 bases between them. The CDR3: CSVVGEPDTQYF. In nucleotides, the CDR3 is TGCAGCGTTGTTGGGGAGCCAGATACGCAGTATTTT.